What follows are 25 T cell receptor beta chains derived from one specimen sequenced in a study of beta chain features in type 1 diabetes. Expressed TCRB transcripts were sequenced, since all the RNA that had been isolated was reverse transcribed. The protocol was immunoSEQ multiplex PCR, while the TCRdb copy is restricted to in-frame clones and leaves out a portion. Among roughly 350,000 clones listed, more than 9.5% were seen once. The source material was naive CD4+ T cells from blood. Receptors were obtained from a woman under 40 in good health.

The chain carries TRBV6-6 and TRBJ1-1; 8 bases map to TRBD1. The CDR3 runs to 13 residues. J gave up 6 bases and V 8 bases, and 8 bases lay outside the gene matches. CDR1 MNHNY and CDR2 SVGAGI come from the germline V gene (reference sequence). The CDR3 region has the DNA TGTGCCAGCCAAACAGGGGGAGGCCCTGAAGCTTTCTTT. Amino acid sequence: CASQTGGGPEAFF.

This chain uses TRBV7-8 with TRBJ2-1; D is unresolved. CDR1 SGHVS and CDR2 FQNEAQ come from the germline V gene. This CDR3 comprises 14 residues. V was shortened by 8 bases and J by 2 bases, with 13 bases between the two germline ends. This CDR3 is CASLASDPYNEQFF. Here the CDR3 DNA reads TGTGCCAGCCTGGCGAGCGACCCCTACAATGAGCAGTTCTTC.

This clone was counted only a few times. This sequence joins TRBV18 and TRBJ2-3; 7 bases agree with TRBD2. This CDR3 spans 15 amino acids. CDR1 and CDR2 from the germline V gene are KGHSH and LQKENI. V lost 3 bases to trimming and J lost 5 bases; unmatched junction nucleotides: 8. CDR3 coding DNA: TGTGCCAGCTCACCGGGAGGGCCGACACGAGATACGCAGTATTTT. This codes for CASSPGGPTRDTQYF.

V usage is TRBV7-3 and J usage is TRBJ2-1; 7 nucleotides line up with TRBD2. V lost 3 bases and J lost 6; bases outside the gene matches: 8. CDR3 length: 15 amino acids. In germline, CDR1 is SGHTA, CDR2 FQGTGA. This chain's CDR3 is CASSFGPSGVNEQFF. DNA of the CDR3: TGTGCCAGCAGCTTCGGGCCTAGCGGAGTCAATGAGCAGTTCTTC.

Concerning this clone: Additional DNA sequences in this sample encode the identical CDR3. This chain links TRBV28 with TRBJ2-7; no reliable D call. CDR1 is MDHEN, CDR2 SYDVKM, per germline. The ends were cut back, 6 bases at V and 3 bases at J, with 6 bases in the middle. This CDR3 is 11 amino acids long. CDR3 DNA: TGTGCCAGCAGCCAGATCTACGAGCAGTACTTC. The encoded protein is CASSQIYEQYF.

V gene TRBV6-6 combines with J gene TRBJ2-7; 7 bases map to TRBD1. The V and J ends lost 2 bases and 1 base, in that order; junction bases with no gene match: 5. The CDR3 totals 15 residues. Germline V gene data show CDR1 as MNHNY and CDR2 as SVGAGI (reference sequence). The CDR3, as DNA: TGTGCCAGCAGTTACGCAGGGACAGTTTCCTACGAGCAGTACTTC. Translation: CASSYAGTVSYEQYF.

This chain joins TRBV28 and TRBJ1-5, with D tentatively TRBD1 (5 bases). CDR1 is MDHEN and CDR2 is SYDVKM in the germline V gene. The CDR3 contains 15 residues. Trimming left V 8 bases short and J 2 bases short, with 16 bases between. Here the CDR3 reads CASGGAGEGNQPQHF. Here the CDR3 DNA reads TGTGCCAGCGGTGGGGCCGGGGAGGGCAATCAGCCCCAGCATTTT.

This clone was detected a few times. This chain links TRBV6-6 with TRBJ2-1, with D tentatively TRBD1 (6 bases). CDR3 length: 15 residues. Germline values: CDR1 MNHNY, CDR2 SVGAGI (reference sequence). V was shortened by 2 bases and J by 7 bases, with 15 bases between the two germline ends. CDR3 sequence: CASSYGARGTNEQFF. CDR3 in DNA: TGTGCCAGCAGTTACGGGGCGAGGGGGACGAATGAGCAGTTCTTC.

This clone has just a few counts. The chain couples TRBV7-2 to TRBJ1-1; 8 nucleotides align to TRBD1. The CDR3 has 12 residues. J gave up 11 bases and V 5 bases, and 7 bases lay outside the gene matches. The germline V gene has CDR1 SGHTA and CDR2 FQGNSA. CDR3 coding DNA: TGTGCCAGCAGCCAGGGGGCAATTGACGCTTTCTTT. It specifies CASSQGAIDAFF.

Only a few counts were recorded for this clone. This rearrangement joins TRBV29-1 to TRBJ2-3, with 11 bases aligning to TRBD2. V lost 3 bases to trimming and J lost 2 bases; unmatched junction nucleotides: 1. The CDR3 consists of 14 residues. Per germline, CDR1 SQVTM and CDR2 ANQGSEA. The CDR3 DNA is TGCAGCGTTGAGACTAGCGGGAACACAGATACGCAGTATTTT. This encodes CSVETSGNTDTQYF.

CDR3 sequence: CASSLDERALSDTQYF. CDR3 DNA sequence: TGTGCCAGCAGCCTCGACGAGCGGGCCTTATCAGATACGCAGTATTTT. This chain links TRBV28 with TRBJ2-3; the D gene is possibly TRBD2 (6 bases). CDR3 size: 16 residues. Germline assignment: CDR1 MDHEN and CDR2 SYDVKM. The V end was cut by 6 bases, the J end by 4 bases, with 20 bases between.

This clone occurred a few times. This chain joins TRBV6-5 and TRBJ2-1; TRBD2 matches 13 bases. The CDR3 runs to 15 residues. After removal of 6 bases from V and 9 bases from J, the junction contained 8 bases not matched to a gene. From germline, CDR1 is MNHEY and CDR2 SVGAGI. The CDR3 sequence: CASSITSGRAGEQFF. In nucleotides, the CDR3 is TGTGCCAGCAGCATTACTAGCGGGAGGGCCGGTGAGCAGTTCTTC.

The rearrangement uses TRBV28 and TRBJ2-7; D perhaps matches TRBD2 (6 bases). Trimming took 7 bases from V and 4 from J, leaving 23 bases between them. CDR3 length: 16 amino acids. CDR1 MDHEN and CDR2 SYDVKM come from the germline V gene. The CDR3 region has the DNA TGTGCCAGCACCCCTACCGGGAGAACCTCCCCTTACGAGCAGTACTTC. Amino acids: CASTPTGRTSPYEQYF. The full variable domain, with the rest looked up from reference TRBV28 and TRBJ2-7, is DVKVTQSSRYLVKRTGEKVFLECVQDMDHENMFWYRQDPGLGLRLIYFSYDVKMKEKGDIPEGYSVSREKKERFSLILESASTNQTSMYLCASTPTGRTSPYEQYFGPGTRLTVT.

The chain employs TRBV7-9 and TRBJ2-1; maybe TRBD1 (6 bases). The CDR3 loop spans 15 amino acids. Germline-derived CDR1 and CDR2 are SEHNR and FQNEAQ (reference sequence). V gave up 5 bases and J gave up 2 bases, with 13 bases separating them. DNA of the CDR3: TGTGCCAGCAGCCCGGGCCAGGGGCCCTACAATGAGCAGTTCTTC. It translates to CASSPGQGPYNEQFF.

V usage is TRBV6-6 and J usage is TRBJ1-1; D remains unclear. The CDR3 loop spans 13 amino acids. Germline V CDR1 and CDR2: MNHNY, SVGAGI (reference sequence). Trimming cost V 6 bases and J 4 bases, with 12 bases left between them. CDR3 sequence reads: CASSPDSGTEAFF. The CDR3 DNA is TGTGCCAGCAGCCCTGATTCAGGCACTGAAGCTTTCTTT.

The CDR3 coding sequence is TGTGCCAGCAGCACCAGGGAACACTATGGCTACACCTTC. Its protein product is CASSTREHYGYTF. The V call is TRBV7-9, the J call TRBJ1-2, with D perhaps TRBD1 (5 bases). The CDR3 has 13 residues. V was clipped by 5 bases and J by 3 bases, with 10 bases between them. Germline loops: CDR1 SEHNR, CDR2 FQNEAQ (reference sequence).

This clone was found a few times. The V and J genes are TRBV7-3 and TRBJ2-7; D not certain. Germline assignment: CDR1 SGHTA and CDR2 FQGTGA. V shed 2 bases and J shed 2 bases, with 7 bases lying between them. The CDR3 consists of 13 residues. This chain's CDR3 is CASSLGRTYEQYF. In DNA form, the CDR3 reads TGTGCCAGCAGCTTAGGCAGGACCTACGAGCAGTACTTC.

This clone came up a few times. The chain has TRBV19 and TRBJ2-3; D unclear. With 4 bases removed from V and 1 base from J, the gap between germline ends came to 9 bases. CDR1 and CDR2 from the germline V gene are LNHDA and SQIVND (reference sequence). CDR3 length: 14 residues. The chain's CDR3 is CASSTPVGTDTQYF. CDR3 nucleotides: TGTGCCAGTAGTACACCGGTCGGCACAGATACGCAGTATTTT.

The chain links TRBV28 to TRBJ2-3; 7 positions agree with TRBD1. This CDR3 has 15 amino acids. Looked up from germline, CDR1 is MDHEN and CDR2 is SYDVKM. J gave up 2 bases and V 3 bases, and 5 bases lay outside the gene matches. The CDR3 protein is CASSFGTDYTDTQYF. The CDR3 DNA follows: TGTGCCAGCAGTTTCGGGACAGACTACACAGATACGCAGTATTTT.

The rearrangement joins TRBV11-2 to TRBJ2-5, with 8 positions matching TRBD2. V gave up 1 base and J gave up 2 bases; unmatched junction bases: 6. The CDR3 totals 16 residues. Germline CDR1 reads SGHAT; CDR2 reads FQNNGV. The CDR3 DNA sequence: TGTGCCAGCAGCTTAGGCCAACTAGCGGTACAAGAGACCCAGTACTTC. Translated, it gives CASSLGQLAVQETQYF.

V and J are TRBV6-5 and TRBJ2-7; 7 bases fit TRBD1. V lost 6 bases, J lost 5 bases, and 13 bases stayed unmatched. The CDR3 is 15 amino acids. The germline V gene has CDR1 MNHEY and CDR2 SVGAGI. The CDR3 loop reads CASSPYRGYGNEQYF. The CDR3 DNA is TGTGCCAGCAGCCCCTACAGGGGTTACGGAAACGAGCAGTACTTC.

The chain combines TRBV7-2 with TRBJ2-7, with TRBD1 identical over 7 bases. The V segment lost 4 bases and the J segment 5 bases; nucleotides outside the gene matches: 11. The CDR3 spans 15 residues. Germline CDR1 reads SGHTA; CDR2 reads FQGNSA. For the CDR3, the DNA is TGTGCCAGCAGCTCCGGACAGGTTGGTTGGAACGAGCAGTACTTC. Protein sequence: CASSSGQVGWNEQYF.

This chain's CDR3 is CASSFRLAGGRGHEQFF. DNA of the CDR3: TGTGCCAGCAGCTTCAGACTAGCGGGAGGCAGGGGACATGAGCAGTTCTTC. The chain is built from TRBV7-2 and TRBJ2-1, with TRBD2 matching 13 bases. The CDR3 length is 17 residues. Germline loops: CDR1 SGHTA, CDR2 FQGNSA. V lost 3 bases to trimming and J lost 8 bases; unmatched junction nucleotides: 10. The variable domain in full, with the rest retrieved from reference TRBV7-2 and TRBJ2-1, is GAGVSQSPSNKVTEKGKDVELRCDPISGHTALYWYRQSLGQGLEFLIYFQGNSAPDKSGLPSDRFSAERTGGSVSTLTIQRTQQEDSAVYLCASSFRLAGGRGHEQFFGPGTRLTVL.

This clone was seen more than once but under ten times. V gene TRBV28 combines with J gene TRBJ2-5; TRBD2 agrees at 11 bases. The CDR3 consists of 16 residues. Germline CDR1 reads MDHEN; CDR2 reads SYDVKM. With 11 bases clipped from V and 2 bases from J, the junction kept 13 bases outside the gene matches. CDR3 DNA sequence: TGTGCCGGGGGTAGCGGGAGGGTCGGGATACAAGAGACCCAGTACTTC. It is translated as CAGGSGRVGIQETQYF.

This clone was seen a handful of times. This chain uses TRBV7-2 with TRBJ2-5; 8 nucleotides align to TRBD1. Germline V CDR1 and CDR2: SGHTA, FQGNSA. This CDR3 has 13 amino acids. V shed 3 bases and J 4 bases; nucleotides not matched to a gene: 1. The CDR3 coding sequence is TGTGCCAGCAGCTTCAGGGGGCGAGAGACCCAGTACTTC. Protein product: CASSFRGRETQYF.